Below are 28 T cell receptor beta chains sequenced from a single sample in a study of T cell responses to AZD1222 COVID-19 vaccine. Generated by immunoSEQ multiplex PCR, the TCRdb table keeps only in-frame clones and is missing some. The sample lists some 130,000 clones; about nine tenths were seen once. The input for sequencing was peripheral blood, taken on day 0 of AZD1222 vaccination. The receptor set was obtained from an adult in good health.

The chain recombines TRBV2 with TRBJ1-1, with no clear D. CDR1 is SNHLY and CDR2 is FYNNEI in the germline V gene. The CDR3 loop spans 14 amino acids. The V and J ends lost 8 bases and 1 base respectively, with 14 bases between them. The CDR3 sequence: CASSKGRANTEAFF. The CDR3 bases are TGTGCCAGCTCTAAAGGGAGAGCGAACACTGAAGCTTTCTTT.

The rearrangement joins TRBV7-9 to TRBJ1-2; D uncertain. Germline loops: CDR1 SEHNR, CDR2 FQNEAQ (reference sequence). V lost 3 bases, J lost 8 bases, and 7 bases lay in between. This CDR3 region has 11 residues. In DNA form, the CDR3 reads TGTGCCAGCAGCTTGGTGGGGGGCTACACCTTC. As protein: CASSLVGGYTF.

The chain links TRBV19 to TRBJ2-2; 10 nucleotides match TRBD1. The ends lost 6 bases at V and 7 bases at J; junction bases unmatched: 14. Germline V gene lookup returns CDR1 LNHDA and CDR2 SQIVND (reference sequence). The CDR3 extends over 17 amino acids. CDR3 bases: TGTGCCAGTAGCCTCCTATCCCGGGACAGGGGCCACGGGGAGCTGTTTTTT. Its translation: CASSLLSRDRGHGELFF.

The rearrangement uses TRBV5-4 and TRBJ1-3; the match to TRBD1 covers 8 bases. The CDR3 is 16 residues long. V dropped 4 bases and J dropped 0; count of bases not matched to a gene: 6. Germline V gene lookup returns CDR1 SGHNT and CDR2 YYREEE (reference sequence). CDR3 nucleotides: TGTGCCAGCAGCGCACTTACAGGGGGCTCTGGAAACACCATATATTTT. Protein product: CASSALTGGSGNTIYF.

The chain employs TRBV13 and TRBJ2-3, with TRBD2 identical over 13 bases. This CDR3 region has 16 residues. CDR1 PRHDT and CDR2 FYEKMQ come from the germline V gene (reference sequence). V trimming: 5 bases; J trimming: 6 bases; junction bases outside the gene matches: 8. The CDR3 bases are TGTGCCAGCAGCCTCCGGACTAGCGGGGGTGGGGATACGCAGTATTTT. Translation: CASSLRTSGGGDTQYF.

The chain carries TRBV30 and TRBJ1-3; D is ambiguous. The CDR3 extends over 16 amino acids. The germline gives CDR1 GTSNPN, CDR2 SVGIG (reference sequence). The V end lost 2 bases, the J end lost 2 bases, and 16 bases lay between the germline ends. CDR3 bases: TGTGCCTGGAGTCCAGGACTCCTAAGGGCTGGAAACACCATATATTTT. Encoded protein: CAWSPGLLRAGNTIYF.

The genes are TRBV7-9 and TRBJ1-3; tentatively, D is TRBD1 (5 bases). The germline V and J ends were trimmed by 5 bases and 2 bases, with 16 bases remaining between them. Germline CDR1 SEHNR, CDR2 FQNEAQ (reference sequence). CDR3 length: 16 amino acids. The CDR3 is CASSLEGGAPGNTIYF. The DNA for the CDR3 is TGTGCCAGCAGCCTCGAAGGTGGGGCCCCTGGAAACACCATATATTTT.

The chain combines TRBV7-8 with TRBJ1-4; tentative D call: TRBD1 (6 bases). This CDR3 is 15 amino acids long. V gave up 6 bases and J gave up 8 bases, with 19 bases separating them. Per the germline V gene, CDR1 is SGHVS and CDR2 is FQNEAQ. This CDR3 reads CASSAQGWGDEKLFF. The CDR3 nucleotides read TGTGCCAGCAGTGCACAGGGTTGGGGTGACGAAAAACTGTTTTTT. The full variable domain, completed using reference TRBV7-8 and TRBJ1-4, is GAGVSQSPRYKVAKRGQDVALRCDPISGHVSLFWYQQALGQGPEFLTYFQNEAQLDKSGLPSDRFFAERPEGSVSTLKIQRTQQEDSAVYLCASSAQGWGDEKLFFGSGTQLSVL.

This chain links TRBV11-3 with TRBJ2-2; unclear D gene. Germline V gives CDR1 SGHNT, CDR2 YENEEA. CDR3 length equals 12 residues. V lost 3 bases and J lost 3, with 2 bases in between. The CDR3 here is CASSLYTGELFF. The DNA of the CDR3 is TGTGCCAGCAGCTTGTACACCGGGGAGCTGTTTTTT.

The chain links TRBV7-9 to TRBJ1-1; 7 bases align to TRBD1. The ends lost 3 bases at V and 0 bases at J; junction bases unmatched: 4. The germline V gene encodes CDR1 SEHNR and CDR2 FQNEAQ (reference sequence). The CDR3 is made up of 15 amino acids. CDR3 loop: CASSFPGQMNTEAFF. DNA of the CDR3: TGTGCCAGCAGCTTCCCGGGACAGATGAACACTGAAGCTTTCTTT.

This chain joins TRBV6-2 or TRBV6-3 and TRBJ1-2; 9 nucleotides align to TRBD1. This CDR3 region has 17 residues. Germline trimming cut 5 bases from V and 2 bases from J; bases unmatched to any gene: 12. Germline V CDR1 and CDR2: MNHEY, SVGEGT. The CDR3 DNA is TGTGCCAGCAGTACTCGGACAGGGGCGCCAAAAAACTATGGCTACACCTTC. Translation: CASSTRTGAPKNYGYTF.

The chain uses TRBV5-3 and TRBJ2-2, with D perhaps TRBD2 (6 bases). TRBV5-3 is flagged as an ORF with uncertain function. The CDR3 loop spans 18 amino acids. The V end lost 1 base, the J end lost 1 base, and 17 bases lay between the germline ends. CDR3 sequence: CARSLMGRRGENTGELFF. The CDR3 DNA reads TGTGCCAGAAGCTTGATGGGGCGGAGGGGCGAGAACACCGGGGAGCTGTTTTTT.

This chain uses TRBV4-1 with TRBJ1-5; D not resolved. V was pared by 4 bases and J by 7 bases, with 14 bases between. The CDR3 is 14 residues long. CDR1 is MGHRA and CDR2 is YSYEKL in the germline V gene. CDR3 sequence reads: CASSPAPSGQPQHF. The CDR3 DNA reads TGCGCCAGCAGCCCCGCCCCCTCCGGCCAGCCCCAGCATTTT.

The chain combines TRBV28 with TRBJ1-2, with D possibly being TRBD1 (5 bases). This CDR3 contains 15 residues. Germline V gene sequence: CDR1 MDHEN, CDR2 SYDVKM. The V gene lost 7 bases and the J gene lost 2 bases, with 17 bases spanning the gap. CDR3 sequence (DNA): TGTGCCAGCAATTTGGGGGGAAGGTCGAACTATGGCTACACCTTC. Translation gives CASNLGGRSNYGYTF.

The chain joins TRBV18 to TRBJ2-5, with D unresolved. The germline V gene has CDR1 KGHSH and CDR2 LQKENI. The V end lost 0 bases, the J end lost 3 bases, and 5 bases lay between the germline ends. This CDR3 comprises 13 residues. The CDR3 sequence: CASSPPLEETQYF. The CDR3 DNA follows: TGTGCCAGCTCACCACCGCTCGAAGAGACCCAGTACTTC.

The chain joins TRBV10-2 to TRBJ1-1, with TRBD1 matching 7 bases. CDR1 WSHSY and CDR2 SAAADI come from the germline V gene. The CDR3 extends over 14 amino acids. Trimming at V came to 3 bases and at J to 3 bases, leaving 4 bases not matched to a gene. This CDR3 reads CASSDWDSDTEAFF. CDR3 DNA sequence: TGCGCCAGCAGTGATTGGGACAGCGACACTGAAGCTTTCTTT.

The chain uses TRBV4-3 and TRBJ1-1, with TRBD1 identical over 7 bases. Germline V gene lookup returns CDR1 LGHNA and CDR2 YSLEER. Trimming removed 0 bases from V and 3 bases from J; junction bases left unmatched: 4. This CDR3 contains 15 residues. CDR3 protein: CASSQDRDSHTEAFF. The CDR3 DNA reads TGCGCCAGCAGCCAAGATAGGGACAGTCACACTGAAGCTTTCTTT.

The chain is built from TRBV19 and TRBJ1-2, with 8 positions matching TRBD1. Germline V lookup: CDR1 LNHDA, CDR2 SQIVND (reference sequence). CDR3 length equals 12 residues. V shed 3 bases and J 7 bases; nucleotides not matched to a gene: 1. CDR3 protein: CASSIDRGGYTF. As DNA, the CDR3 is TGTGCCAGTAGTATTGACAGGGGTGGCTACACCTTC.

The rearrangement joins TRBV7-2 to TRBJ1-2; 7 bases align to TRBD1. V was pared by 5 bases and J by 4 bases, with 10 bases of the junction left unmatched. The CDR3 spans 15 residues. Germline V gene sequence: CDR1 SGHTA, CDR2 FQGNSA. The CDR3 nucleotides read TGTGCCAGCAGCCCATTTGGGGACAGATTCTATGGCTACACCTTC. It specifies CASSPFGDRFYGYTF. Using reference TRBV7-2 and TRBJ1-2 for the parts outside the CDR3, the full variable domain is GAGVSQSPSNKVTEKGKDVELRCDPISGHTALYWYRQSLGQGLEFLIYFQGNSAPDKSGLPSDRFSAERTGGSVSTLTIQRTQQEDSAVYLCASSPFGDRFYGYTFGSGTRLTVV.

The J gene is TRBJ1-5, the V gene TRBV6-2 or TRBV6-3; D possibly corresponds to TRBD1 (5 bases). V lost 4 bases and J 4 bases, leaving 11 bases between the germline ends. This CDR3 spans 14 amino acids. From germline, CDR1 is MNHEY and CDR2 SVGEGT. The CDR3 region is CASSSTARNQPQHF. The CDR3 nucleotides are TGTGCCAGCAGTTCGACAGCCAGGAATCAGCCCCAGCATTTT.

This chain uses TRBV7-2 with TRBJ2-4, with no clear D. This CDR3 spans 15 amino acids. V was trimmed by 5 bases and J by 0 bases, leaving 11 bases between them. CDR1 SGHTA and CDR2 FQGNSA come from the germline V gene. CDR3 in amino acids: CASSMTSAAKNIQYF. The CDR3 DNA is TGTGCCAGCAGCATGACTTCAGCAGCCAAAAACATTCAGTACTTC.

The CDR3 region has the DNA TGTGCCAGCAGCTTAGAAGTTTCGGGGACTGAAGCTTTCTTT. Translated, it gives CASSLEVSGTEAFF. The V call is TRBV7-8, the J call TRBJ1-1; D gene ambiguous. The CDR3 has 14 amino acids. Trimming shortened V by 1 base and J by 5 bases, and 11 bases separated the two germline ends. The V gene's germline CDR1 is SGHVS and CDR2 FQNEAQ.

The chain links TRBV24-1 to TRBJ1-1, with unresolved D. CDR3 length: 12 amino acids. V was pared by 4 bases and J by 8 bases, with 10 bases between. Per the germline V gene, CDR1 is KGHDR and CDR2 is SFDVKD. The CDR3 bases are TGTGCCACCAGTGAGTTCGGAGGGGAAGCTTTCTTT. Its protein product is CATSEFGGEAFF.

This chain links TRBV4-1 with TRBJ2-2, with TRBD2 as a possible D gene (6 bases). The CDR3 runs to 17 residues. V lost 0 bases to trimming and J lost 5 bases, with 16 bases between them. From germline, CDR1 is MGHRA and CDR2 YSYEKL. Here the CDR3 reads CASSQDETGGRTGELFF. CDR3 coding DNA: TGCGCCAGCAGCCAAGATGAGACCGGGGGAAGGACCGGGGAGCTGTTTTTT.

This sequence joins TRBV9 and TRBJ1-1, with D perhaps matching TRBD1 (5 bases). Looked up from germline, CDR1 is SGDLS and CDR2 is YYNGEE. The CDR3 runs to 15 residues. V lost 1 base and J 4 bases, leaving 14 bases between the germline ends. The CDR3 bases are TGTGCCAGCAGCGTATCGGGGGAAAGAATCACTGAAGCTTTCTTT. This encodes CASSVSGERITEAFF.

The gene calls are TRBV18 and TRBJ1-1, with no clear D. V was cut by 1 base and J by 3 bases, with 9 bases left in between. This CDR3 comprises 14 residues. Germline V gene sequence: CDR1 KGHSH, CDR2 LQKENI. The CDR3 sequence is CASSPRVGYTEAFF. DNA for the CDR3: TGTGCCAGCTCACCACGGGTGGGGTACACTGAAGCTTTCTTT.

The chain links TRBV28 to TRBJ2-1; D is ambiguous. Trimming shortened V by 1 base and J by 9 bases, and 10 bases separated the two germline ends. Germline values: CDR1 MDHEN, CDR2 SYDVKM. This CDR3 is 13 amino acids long. DNA for the CDR3: TGTGCCAGCAGTTTATTACGGGTCAGTGAGCAGTTCTTC. Translation: CASSLLRVSEQFF.

V is TRBV6-1 and J is TRBJ1-4; D gene uncertain. V lost 5 bases to trimming and J lost 0 bases, with 10 bases between them. Germline V gives CDR1 MNHNS, CDR2 SASEGT. The CDR3 is made up of 15 amino acids. CDR3 amino acids: CASSRLSTTNEKLFF. The DNA of the CDR3 is TGTGCCAGCAGTCGCTTATCCACAACTAATGAAAAACTGTTTTTT.